Below, 16 T cell receptor beta chains from the same sample are listed, as sequenced in a study of control samples from healthy donors and cancer patients. Method: immunoSEQ multiplex PCR; TCRdb's copy keeps in-frame clones and lacks some. The data contain about 94,000 clones, 90% of them seen just once; the ten biggest clones take up 3% to 4.5%. Material: blood. All receptors come from a woman aged 18-29 years in good health.

This clone was recorded a few times. This rearrangement joins TRBV5-4 to TRBJ2-5, with D possibly called TRBD1 or TRBD2 (5 bases each). V lost 4 bases, J lost 5 bases, and 12 bases lay in between. Germline V lookup: CDR1 SGHNT, CDR2 YYREEE (reference sequence). The CDR3 length is 13 residues. This chain's CDR3 is CASSRFGGETQYF. The CDR3 nucleotides read TGTGCCAGCAGCCGTTTTGGGGGTGAGACCCAGTACTTC.

This chain links TRBV6-4 with TRBJ2-1; 9 bases match TRBD2. J lost 4 bases, V lost 0 bases, and 1 base had no gene match. The CDR3 contains 15 residues. CDR1 is MRHNA and CDR2 is SNTAGT in the germline V gene. CDR3 protein: CASSDSAGGYNEQFF. The DNA for the CDR3 is TGTGCCAGCAGTGACTCAGCGGGGGGATACAATGAGCAGTTCTTC.

The genes are TRBV2 and TRBJ2-7; 7 bases align to TRBD1. V lost 7 bases and J lost 6; bases outside the gene matches: 9. Germline CDR1 is SNHLY and CDR2 is FYNNEI. The length of the CDR3 is 13 residues. CDR3 sequence (DNA): TGTGCCAGCACTGTAACTAACAGGGGCGAGCAGTACTTC. Translating it yields CASTVTNRGEQYF.

V gene TRBV10-2 combines with J gene TRBJ1-2, with 7 nucleotides matching TRBD1. Germline lookup yields CDR1 WSHSY and CDR2 SAAADI. V dropped 6 bases and J dropped 1; count of bases not matched to a gene: 8. The CDR3 has 15 residues. The CDR3 protein is CASSAGQLLNYGYTF. The CDR3 nucleotides read TGCGCCAGCAGCGCGGGACAGCTGCTTAACTATGGCTACACCTTC.

This clone was found a few times. J is TRBJ2-1 and V is TRBV15; 7 nucleotides match TRBD1. V lost 3 bases, J lost 4 bases, and 3 bases stayed unmatched. Germline assignment: CDR1 LNHNV and CDR2 YYDKDF (reference sequence). The CDR3 totals 14 residues. The CDR3 DNA follows: TGTGCCACCAGCAGGCTGGACAGGTACAATGAGCAGTTCTTC. It translates to CATSRLDRYNEQFF.

This chain links TRBV5-1 with TRBJ2-5; D gene ambiguous. Trimming left V 2 bases short and J 0 bases short, with 11 bases between. Germline V gene lookup returns CDR1 SGHRS and CDR2 YFSETQ. The CDR3 loop spans 15 amino acids. CDR3 sequence reads: CASSLGFRYQETQYF. CDR3 in DNA: TGCGCCAGCAGCTTAGGGTTTCGGTACCAAGAGACCCAGTACTTC. Full variable domain (rest looked up from reference TRBV5-1 and TRBJ2-5): KAGVTQTPRYLIKTRGQQVTLSCSPISGHRSVSWYQQTPGQGLQFLFEYFSETQRNKGNFPGRFSGRQFSNSRSEMNVSTLELGDSALYLCASSLGFRYQETQYFGPGTRLLVL.

This chain joins TRBV6-6 and TRBJ1-2; D is uncertain. Trimming stripped 9 bases from V and 6 bases from J, with 14 bases between. The V gene's germline CDR1 is MNHNY and CDR2 SVGAGI (reference sequence). This CDR3 has 12 amino acids. This CDR3 reads CASTRGGHGYTF. CDR3 bases: TGTGCCAGTACACGGGGAGGTCATGGCTACACCTTC.

This clone came up a few times. V and J are TRBV5-8 and TRBJ1-1; no clear D. Germline V gene data show CDR1 as SGHTS and CDR2 as YDEGEE. V lost 0 bases to trimming and J lost 1 base, with 4 bases between them. This CDR3 region has 13 residues. The CDR3 loop reads CASSLGRNTEAFF. The CDR3 nucleotides read TGTGCCAGCAGCTTGGGCCGGAACACTGAAGCTTTCTTT.

This CDR3 reads CASSRAGGPYEQYF. The CDR3, as DNA: TGTGCCAGCAGCAGAGCGGGGGGACCCTACGAGCAGTACTTC. V usage is TRBV5-5 and J usage is TRBJ2-7; 9 bases align to TRBD2. Germline loops: CDR1 SGHKS, CDR2 YYEKEE (reference sequence). The CDR3 consists of 14 residues. V dropped 4 bases and J dropped 2; count of bases not matched to a gene: 4.

The gene calls are TRBV2 and TRBJ1-1; D might be TRBD1 (6 bases). The CDR3 loop spans 16 amino acids. Trimming stripped 7 bases from V and 0 bases from J, with 18 bases between. CDR1 SNHLY and CDR2 FYNNEI come from the germline V gene. CDR3 sequence: CASTEDSNTVNTEAFF. In nucleotides, the CDR3 is TGTGCCAGCACCGAGGACAGTAACACCGTGAACACTGAAGCTTTCTTT.

This chain uses TRBV18 with TRBJ1-5; no clear D. The germline V gene has CDR1 KGHSH and CDR2 LQKENI. The CDR3 is 13 amino acids. Deletions cut 6 bases from V and 4 bases from J, with 10 bases between. The CDR3 DNA is TGTGCCAGCTCCTCGGGAGCGAATCAGCCCCAGCATTTT. It encodes CASSSGANQPQHF.

This clone was detected only a few times. The CDR3 DNA reads as TGTGCCAGCTCATCCCTTTTGGACCCCGCCATTCAAGAGACCCAGTACTTC. Amino acid sequence: CASSSLLDPAIQETQYF. The chain is built from TRBV18 and TRBJ2-5, with D unresolved. CDR1 is KGHSH, CDR2 LQKENI, per germline. V lost 5 bases to trimming and J lost 2 bases, with 21 bases between them. The CDR3 runs to 17 residues.

V usage is TRBV4-2 and J usage is TRBJ1-6; no clear D. Trimming took 0 bases from V and 3 from J, leaving 9 bases between them. CDR3 length equals 16 residues. CDR1 is LGHNA and CDR2 is YNFKEQ in the germline V gene. The CDR3 DNA reads as TGTGCCAGCAGCCAAGATGTGAGGAGCTATAATTCACCCCTCCACTTT. It yields the protein CASSQDVRSYNSPLHF.

The gene calls are TRBV29-1 and TRBJ1-6, with a weak D call TRBD1 (6 bases). Germline V lookup: CDR1 SQVTM, CDR2 ANQGSEA. CDR3 length: 15 residues. V lost 7 bases to trimming and J lost 8 bases, with 21 bases between them. The DNA of the CDR3 is TGCAGCGACCCCCCAAGGGGGGAGAAGGATTCACCCCTCCACTTT. Protein product: CSDPPRGEKDSPLHF.

The chain has TRBV14 and TRBJ2-2; D is unclear. The CDR3 runs to 13 residues. CDR1 and CDR2 from the germline V gene are SGHDN and FVKESK. Trimming stripped 4 bases from V and 1 base from J, with 4 bases between. CDR3 in amino acids: CASSLQNTGELFF. The CDR3 bases are TGTGCCAGCAGCCTTCAGAACACCGGGGAGCTGTTTTTT.

V and J are TRBV4-1 and TRBJ1-1, with D tentatively TRBD1 (5 bases). This CDR3 is 16 amino acids long. Germline CDR1 reads MGHRA; CDR2 reads YSYEKL. V lost 0 bases and J lost 4, with 15 bases in between. The DNA for the CDR3 is TGCGCCAGCAGCCAAGACCTACGACAGAGGGGCACTGAAGCTTTCTTT. It translates to CASSQDLRQRGTEAFF.